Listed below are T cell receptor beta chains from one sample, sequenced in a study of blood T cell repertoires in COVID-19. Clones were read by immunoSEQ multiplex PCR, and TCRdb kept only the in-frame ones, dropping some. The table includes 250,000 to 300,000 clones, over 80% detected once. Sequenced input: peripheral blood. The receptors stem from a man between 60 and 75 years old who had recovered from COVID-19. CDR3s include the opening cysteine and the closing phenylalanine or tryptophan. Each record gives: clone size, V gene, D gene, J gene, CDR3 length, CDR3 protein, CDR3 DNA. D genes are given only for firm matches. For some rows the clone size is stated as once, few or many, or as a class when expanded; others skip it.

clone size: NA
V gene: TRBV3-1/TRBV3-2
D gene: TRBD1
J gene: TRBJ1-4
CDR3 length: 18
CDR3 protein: CASSQDGRRGQSREKLFF
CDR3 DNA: TGTGCCAGCAGCCAAGACGGACGCAGGGGGCAGTCCCGTGAAAAACTGTTTTTT

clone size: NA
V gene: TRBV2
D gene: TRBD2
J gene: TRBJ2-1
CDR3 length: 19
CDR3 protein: CASSPTLAGGTSSYNEQFF
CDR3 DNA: TGTGCCAGCAGTCCGACTCTAGCGGGGGGCACAAGCTCCTACAATGAGCAGTTCTTC

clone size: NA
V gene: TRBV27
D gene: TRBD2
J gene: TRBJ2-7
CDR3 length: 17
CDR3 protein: CATSGLAGGGLPYEQYF
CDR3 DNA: TGTGCCACCTCGGGACTAGCGGGGGGCGGACTCCCGTACGAGCAGTACTTC

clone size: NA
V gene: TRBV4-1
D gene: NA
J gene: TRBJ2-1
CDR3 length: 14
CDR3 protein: CASSPGLFNNEQFF
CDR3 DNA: TGCGCCAGCAGCCCCGGACTATTTAACAATGAGCAGTTCTTC

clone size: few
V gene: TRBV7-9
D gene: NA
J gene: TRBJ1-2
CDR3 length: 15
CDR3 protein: CASSSSGVGVYGYTF
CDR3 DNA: TGTGCCAGCAGCTCCAGTGGTGTCGGGGTCTATGGCTACACCTTC

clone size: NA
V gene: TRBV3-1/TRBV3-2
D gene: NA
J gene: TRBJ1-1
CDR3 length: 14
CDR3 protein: CASSQDLRNTEAFF
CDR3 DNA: TGTGCCAGCAGCCAAGATCTTAGGAACACTGAAGCTTTCTTT

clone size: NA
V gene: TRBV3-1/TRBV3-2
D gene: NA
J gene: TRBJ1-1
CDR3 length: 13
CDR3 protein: CASSQGGDTEAFF
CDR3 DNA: TGTGCCAGCAGCCAAGGGGGGGACACTGAAGCTTTCTTT

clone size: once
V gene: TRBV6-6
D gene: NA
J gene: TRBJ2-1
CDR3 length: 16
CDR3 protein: CASRDGGGAPRNEQFF
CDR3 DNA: TGTGCCAGCAGAGACGGTGGGGGCGCCCCGCGGAATGAGCAGTTCTTC

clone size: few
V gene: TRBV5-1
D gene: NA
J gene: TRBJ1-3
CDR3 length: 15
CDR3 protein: CASSLAEGAGNTIYF
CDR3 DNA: TGCGCCAGCAGCTTGGCCGAGGGCGCAGGAAACACCATATATTTT

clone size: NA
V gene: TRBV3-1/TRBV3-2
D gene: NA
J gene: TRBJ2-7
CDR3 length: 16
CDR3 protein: CASSQENAGAGYEQYF
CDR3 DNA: TGTGCCAGCAGCCAAGAGAACGCCGGAGCCGGCTACGAGCAGTACTTC

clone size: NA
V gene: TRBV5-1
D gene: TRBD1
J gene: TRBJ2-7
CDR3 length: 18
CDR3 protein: CASSLRVQGKFGSDEQYF
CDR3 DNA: TGCGCCAGCAGCTTGCGGGTACAGGGGAAATTTGGGTCGGATGAGCAGTACTTC

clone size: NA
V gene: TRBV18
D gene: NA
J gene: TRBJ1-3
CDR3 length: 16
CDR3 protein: CARSPVRQASGNTIYF
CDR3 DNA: TGTGCCAGATCACCCGTTAGGCAGGCTTCCGGAAACACCATATATTTT

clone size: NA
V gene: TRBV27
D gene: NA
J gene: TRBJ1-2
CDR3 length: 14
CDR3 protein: CASSLSSYGQGYTF
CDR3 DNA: TGTGCCAGCAGTTTATCGAGCTATGGGCAAGGCTACACCTTC